A single sample gave rise to the 30 T cell receptor beta chains below, sequenced in a study of CD8 T cells in Susac syndrome. About 0.45 to 1 ug RNA was reverse transcribed with random hexamers. Using its own MiXCR run on the immunoSEQ multiplex PCR reads, TCRdb lists one record per CDR3 protein. The sample lists about 140,000 distinct CDR3 sequences; approximately 96% were seen once. The sample was CD4+ T cells from PBMCs. The receptor set was obtained from a human donor with multiple sclerosis.

This clonotype was seen only a few times. The rearrangement joins TRBV18 to TRBJ1-5; 10 bases map to TRBD1. The CDR3 loop spans 14 amino acids. V lost 2 bases, J lost 5 bases, and 0 bases stayed unmatched. Germline assignment: CDR1 KGHSH and CDR2 LQKENI. CDR3 amino acids: CASSPGTGDQPQHF. CDR3 DNA sequence: TGTGCCAGCTCACCAGGGACAGGGGATCAGCCCCAGCATTTT.

The J gene is TRBJ1-3, the V gene TRBV15, with TRBD1 as a possible D gene (6 bases). V lost 3 bases and J 4 bases, leaving 13 bases between the germline ends. The CDR3 consists of 15 residues. Looked up from germline, CDR1 is LNHNV and CDR2 is YYDKDF (reference sequence). This chain's CDR3 is CATSRKGGDGNTIYF. The CDR3 nucleotides are TGTGCCACCAGCAGGAAGGGGGGGGACGGAAACACCATATATTTT.

The chain employs TRBV4-1 and TRBJ1-1; 9 positions match TRBD1. Germline V gene data show CDR1 as MGHRA and CDR2 as YSYEKL. The CDR3 is made up of 16 amino acids. Germline trimming cut 3 bases from V and 2 bases from J; bases unmatched to any gene: 7. Here the CDR3 reads CASSHGDRVLNTEAFF. CDR3 DNA sequence: TGCGCCAGCAGCCATGGGGACAGGGTACTTAACACTGAAGCTTTCTTT.

This chain uses TRBV20-1 with TRBJ2-5; D gene ambiguous. The germline CDR1 and CDR2 sequences are DFQATT and SNEGSKA (reference sequence). There are 13 residues in the CDR3. V lost 6 bases, J lost 2 bases, and 13 bases lay in between. The CDR3 here is CSAARRLQETQYF. CDR3 DNA sequence: TGCAGTGCAGCCCGCCGGCTACAAGAGACCCAGTACTTC.

This CDR3 reads CSARSLYLGNSYEQYF. Here the CDR3 DNA reads TGCAGTGCTAGGTCATTGTATTTAGGGAATTCCTACGAGCAGTACTTC. The rearrangement links TRBV20-1 to TRBJ2-7, with D unclear. CDR1 and CDR2 from the germline V gene are DFQATT and SNEGSKA (reference sequence). Trimming left V 3 bases short and J 1 base short, with 19 bases between. The CDR3 spans 16 residues.

The V and J genes are TRBV4-2 and TRBJ1-2; D may be TRBD1 (5 bases). Trimming cost V 3 bases and J 8 bases, with 13 bases left between them. CDR3 length: 13 amino acids. In germline, CDR1 is LGHNA, CDR2 YNFKEQ. CDR3 protein: CASSHAQGEGYTF. CDR3 DNA sequence: TGTGCCAGCAGCCACGCCCAGGGTGAAGGCTACACCTTC.

DNA of the CDR3: TGTGCCAGCAGCGTAGGTTACTCAGAGAGAATAGACACTGAAGCTTTCTTT. This gives the protein CASSVGYSERIDTEAFF. The V and J genes are TRBV9 and TRBJ1-1; D is ambiguous. The germline CDR1 and CDR2 sequences are SGDLS and YYNGEE. Trimming cost V 0 bases and J 3 bases, with 18 bases left between them. This CDR3 region has 17 residues. Full variable domain (outside the CDR3, taken from reference TRBV9 and TRBJ1-1): DSGVTQTPKHLITATGQRVTLRCSPRSGDLSVYWYQQSLDQGLQFLIQYYNGEERAKGNILERFSAQQFPDLHSELNLSSLELGDSALYFCASSVGYSERIDTEAFFGQGTRLTVV.

V usage is TRBV5-4 and J usage is TRBJ2-7, with D possibly being TRBD1 (5 bases). CDR3 size: 13 residues. Trimming left V 1 base short and J 7 bases short, with 12 bases between. Germline V gene sequence: CDR1 SGHNT, CDR2 YYREEE (reference sequence). The CDR3: CASSLMGPGEQYF. CDR3 DNA: TGTGCCAGCAGCTTGATGGGGCCTGGTGAGCAGTACTTC.

The chain uses TRBV12-3 or TRBV12-4 and TRBJ2-4, with D perhaps TRBD1 (5 bases). V was pared by 4 bases and J by 8 bases, with 15 bases between. The CDR3 is made up of 14 amino acids. The CDR3 spells CASSYSAREYIQYF. CDR3 coding DNA: TGTGCCAGCAGTTATTCGGCCAGGGAATACATTCAGTACTTC.

The CDR3 spells CASRRDRDTEAFF. The CDR3, as DNA: TGTGCCAGCAGGAGGGACAGGGATACTGAAGCTTTCTTT. The chain carries TRBV2 and TRBJ1-1; TRBD1 agrees at 9 bases. The CDR3 is 13 residues long. The trim removed 6 bases at V and 5 bases at J, leaving 4 bases unmatched. The germline V gene encodes CDR1 SNHLY and CDR2 FYNNEI.

The V gene is TRBV5-1, the J gene TRBJ2-1; D is unresolved. There are 11 residues in the CDR3. V lost 3 bases and J lost 8, with 6 bases in between. Germline V CDR1 and CDR2: SGHRS, YFSETQ. CDR3 sequence: CASSWEHEQFF. Written as DNA, the CDR3 is TGCGCCAGCAGCTGGGAACATGAGCAGTTCTTC.

The chain has TRBV10-3 and TRBJ2-7; 7 nucleotides match TRBD2. Germline CDR1 ENHRY, CDR2 SYGVKD. The CDR3 consists of 16 residues. The V segment lost 0 bases and the J segment 5 bases; nucleotides outside the gene matches: 10. CDR3 nucleotides: TGTGCCATCAGTGAGTCGGGGCTTGGACTAGATAACGAGCAGTACTTC. This sequence encodes CAISESGLGLDNEQYF.

This clonotype was seen once. J is TRBJ1-6 and V is TRBV7-8; D is perhaps TRBD1 (6 bases). V was cut by 3 bases and J by 4 bases, with 7 bases left in between. This CDR3 region has 14 residues. CDR1 SGHVS and CDR2 FQNEAQ come from the germline V gene. CDR3 sequence reads: CASSFGQYNSPLHF. The CDR3 region has the DNA TGTGCCAGCAGCTTTGGACAGTATAATTCACCCCTCCACTTT.

This chain joins TRBV20-1 and TRBJ2-7, with D perhaps given as TRBD1 or TRBD2 (7 bases each). Germline V CDR1 and CDR2: DFQATT, SNEGSKA (reference sequence). This CDR3 is 14 amino acids long. With 3 bases removed from V and 6 bases from J, the gap between germline ends came to 18 bases. CDR3 amino acids: CSASRGGTLAEQYF. CDR3 nucleotides: TGCAGTGCTAGCAGGGGGGGCACATTGGCCGAGCAGTACTTC.

The chain carries TRBV27 and TRBJ1-1, with D perhaps TRBD1 (5 bases). Germline V gives CDR1 MNHEY, CDR2 SMNVEV (reference sequence). V was clipped by 6 bases and J by 10 bases, with 18 bases between them. This CDR3 region has 13 residues. The CDR3 DNA follows: TGTGCCAGCAGAGGGAGCGGTGGGGCAGGAGCTTTCTTT. Amino acids: CASRGSGGAGAFF.

As concerns this clonotype: The junction shows a germline mismatch at one end, possibly a read error. This sequence joins TRBV20-1 and TRBJ2-1; D is undetermined. Germline CDR1 and CDR2: DFQATT and SNEGSKA (reference sequence). This CDR3 is 12 amino acids long. The CDR3 loop is CSARTIRETWIF. The DNA of the CDR3 is TGCAGTGCTAGAACTATTCGAGAGACGTGGATCTTC.

The chain employs TRBV6-6 and TRBJ1-6, with 7 positions matching TRBD1. Germline values: CDR1 MNHNY, CDR2 SVGAGI (reference sequence). The CDR3 is made up of 13 amino acids. V lost 8 bases to trimming and J lost 8 bases; unmatched junction nucleotides: 6. Here the CDR3 DNA reads TGTGCCAGCGGGGAGGGACAGTATTCACCCCTCCACTTT. The encoded protein is CASGEGQYSPLHF.

A single count supports this clonotype. The chain recombines TRBV20-1 with TRBJ2-1; TRBD2 aligns across 12 bases. CDR1 and CDR2 (germline): DFQATT, SNEGSKA (reference sequence). The CDR3 runs to 20 residues. V shed 0 bases and J 5 bases; nucleotides not matched to a gene: 17. The CDR3 DNA reads TGCAGTGCTAGAGATCGTCACAGAAGACTAGCGGGGGATAGAAACAATGAGCAGTTCTTC. Translation gives CSARDRHRRLAGDRNNEQFF.

This clonotype has only a few counts. The gene calls are TRBV29-1 and TRBJ1-2, with 10 bases matching TRBD1. The length of the CDR3 is 13 residues. Germline trimming cut 8 bases from V and 2 bases from J; bases unmatched to any gene: 5. The V gene's germline CDR1 is SQVTM and CDR2 ANQGSEA. This chain's CDR3 is CSNGTGDNYGYTF. DNA for the CDR3: TGCAGCAATGGGACAGGGGACAACTATGGCTACACCTTC.

The J gene is TRBJ2-3, the V gene TRBV14; TRBD1 or TRBD2 may be the D gene (6 bases each). Germline CDR1 and CDR2: SGHDN and FVKESK. Trimming left V 3 bases short and J 4 bases short, with 14 bases between. The length of the CDR3 is 15 residues. The CDR3 loop is CASSQMGGYADTQYF. The CDR3 bases are TGTGCCAGCAGCCAGATGGGGGGCTATGCAGATACGCAGTATTTT. Looking up the rest from reference TRBV14 and TRBJ2-3 gives the full variable domain: EAGVTQFPSHSVIEKGQTVTLRCDPISGHDNLYWYRRVMGKEIKFLLHFVKESKQDESGMPNNRFLAERTGGTYSTLKVQPAELEDSGVYFCASSQMGGYADTQYFGPGTRLTVL.

This chain joins TRBV28 and TRBJ2-5; 7 nucleotides agree with TRBD1. The V and J ends lost 4 bases and 5 bases, in that order; junction bases with no gene match: 4. The germline V gene encodes CDR1 MDHEN and CDR2 SYDVKM. The CDR3 runs 13 residues. DNA for the CDR3: TGTGCCAGCAGTTCGGGACAGCGCGAGACCCAGTACTTC. Amino acids: CASSSGQRETQYF. Together with reference TRBV28 and TRBJ2-5, the CDR3 gives the full variable domain: DVKVTQSSRYLVKRTGEKVFLECVQDMDHENMFWYRQDPGLGLRLIYFSYDVKMKEKGDIPEGYSVSREKKERFSLILESASTNQTSMYLCASSSGQRETQYFGPGTRLLVL.

This rearrangement joins TRBV13 to TRBJ2-7; D is ambiguous. The germline V and J ends were trimmed by 4 bases and 5 bases, with 15 bases remaining between them. Germline loops: CDR1 PRHDT, CDR2 FYEKMQ (reference sequence). The CDR3 has 14 residues. As DNA, the CDR3 is TGTGCCAGCAGCTACCGGTTCCGTCCTGACGAGCAGTACTTC. It yields the protein CASSYRFRPDEQYF.

The chain joins TRBV20-1 to TRBJ1-5, with D uncertain. V was trimmed by 5 bases and J by 6 bases, leaving 11 bases between them. CDR3 length: 12 residues. CDR1 and CDR2 from the germline V gene are DFQATT and SNEGSKA (reference sequence). The CDR3 sequence: CSARSGIQPQHF. In DNA form, the CDR3 reads TGCAGTGCTCGTTCGGGGATTCAGCCCCAGCATTTT.

The genes are TRBV7-9 and TRBJ1-2; D perhaps matches TRBD1 (6 bases). The CDR3 runs 17 residues. Trimming pared 5 bases from V and 7 bases from J, leaving 26 bases between. Germline V CDR1 and CDR2: SEHNR, FQNEAQ (reference sequence). CDR3 loop: CASSLLTSYREEGGYTF. The DNA for the CDR3 is TGTGCCAGCAGCCTACTCACCTCGTACAGGGAAGAAGGTGGCTACACCTTC.

V is TRBV29-1 and J is TRBJ2-5, with D hard to call. Germline CDR1 and CDR2: SQVTM and ANQGSEA. Trimming took 4 bases from V and 5 from J, leaving 11 bases between them. This CDR3 contains 12 residues. The CDR3 bases are TGCAGCGTTGTCTCGGGTTATGAGACCCAGTACTTC. Its translation is CSVVSGYETQYF.

The chain links TRBV7-9 to TRBJ2-5, with 7 bases identical to TRBD1. This CDR3 comprises 16 residues. CDR1 and CDR2 (germline): SEHNR, FQNEAQ (reference sequence). V dropped 1 base and J dropped 4; count of bases not matched to a gene: 9. The CDR3 DNA reads as TGTGCCAGCAGCTTAGGCGACAGGGAGTTTAGAGAGACCCAGTACTTC. Protein: CASSLGDREFRETQYF.

The rearrangement links TRBV11-2 to TRBJ2-7; perhaps TRBD1 as D (5 bases). There are 14 residues in the CDR3. CDR1 is SGHAT and CDR2 is FQNNGV in the germline V gene. Deletions cut 5 bases from V and 0 bases from J, with 11 bases between. CDR3 in amino acids: CASSQQVTSYEQYF. In DNA form, the CDR3 reads TGTGCCAGCAGCCAACAGGTAACCTCCTACGAGCAGTACTTC.

In this sample, this clonotype turned up once. The chain uses TRBV29-1 and TRBJ2-7; 8 bases fit TRBD2. V shed 6 bases, J shed 3 bases, and the junction held 16 bases outside the gene matches. The CDR3 length is 16 residues. Germline CDR1 is SQVTM and CDR2 is ANQGSEA. The CDR3 nucleotides read TGCAGCGTCGTTCCGTTGGGTGGCGGGAGGAGCTACGAGCAGTACTTC. Its protein product is CSVVPLGGGRSYEQYF.

This clonotype was counted once. The rearrangement links TRBV20-1 to TRBJ2-1, with TRBD2 matching over 7 bases. In germline, CDR1 is DFQATT, CDR2 SNEGSKA (reference sequence). V dropped 5 bases and J dropped 7; count of bases not matched to a gene: 11. This CDR3 region has 14 residues. The CDR3 sequence is CSARRAGLTNEQFF. The CDR3 DNA reads TGCAGTGCTCGAAGAGCGGGACTGACGAATGAGCAGTTCTTC.

This rearrangement joins TRBV28 to TRBJ1-5; 7 positions match TRBD1. The CDR3 has 12 residues. V shed 11 bases and J 4 bases; nucleotides not matched to a gene: 5. Germline CDR1 and CDR2: MDHEN and SYDVKM. The CDR3 spells CAGQGGNQPQHF. The CDR3 DNA sequence: TGTGCCGGCCAGGGGGGGAATCAGCCCCAGCATTTT. The full variable domain, rest sourced from reference TRBV28 and TRBJ1-5, is DVKVTQSSRYLVKRTGEKVFLECVQDMDHENMFWYRQDPGLGLRLIYFSYDVKMKEKGDIPEGYSVSREKKERFSLILESASTNQTSMYLCAGQGGNQPQHFGDGTRLSIL.